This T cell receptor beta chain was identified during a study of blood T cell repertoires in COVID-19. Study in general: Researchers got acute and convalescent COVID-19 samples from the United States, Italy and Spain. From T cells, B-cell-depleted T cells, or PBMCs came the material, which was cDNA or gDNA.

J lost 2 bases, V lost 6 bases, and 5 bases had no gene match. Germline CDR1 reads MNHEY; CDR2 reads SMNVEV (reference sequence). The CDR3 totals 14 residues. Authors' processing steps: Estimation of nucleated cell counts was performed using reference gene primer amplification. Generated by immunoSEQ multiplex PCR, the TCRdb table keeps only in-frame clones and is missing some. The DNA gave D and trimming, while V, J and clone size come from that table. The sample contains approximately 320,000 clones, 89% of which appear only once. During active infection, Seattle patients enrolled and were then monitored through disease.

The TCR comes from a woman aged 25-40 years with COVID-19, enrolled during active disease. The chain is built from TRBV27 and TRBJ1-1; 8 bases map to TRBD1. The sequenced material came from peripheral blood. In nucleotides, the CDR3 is TGTGCCAGCAGGAACAGGGGGTTCAACACTGAAGCTTTCTTT. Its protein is CASRNRGFNTEAFF.